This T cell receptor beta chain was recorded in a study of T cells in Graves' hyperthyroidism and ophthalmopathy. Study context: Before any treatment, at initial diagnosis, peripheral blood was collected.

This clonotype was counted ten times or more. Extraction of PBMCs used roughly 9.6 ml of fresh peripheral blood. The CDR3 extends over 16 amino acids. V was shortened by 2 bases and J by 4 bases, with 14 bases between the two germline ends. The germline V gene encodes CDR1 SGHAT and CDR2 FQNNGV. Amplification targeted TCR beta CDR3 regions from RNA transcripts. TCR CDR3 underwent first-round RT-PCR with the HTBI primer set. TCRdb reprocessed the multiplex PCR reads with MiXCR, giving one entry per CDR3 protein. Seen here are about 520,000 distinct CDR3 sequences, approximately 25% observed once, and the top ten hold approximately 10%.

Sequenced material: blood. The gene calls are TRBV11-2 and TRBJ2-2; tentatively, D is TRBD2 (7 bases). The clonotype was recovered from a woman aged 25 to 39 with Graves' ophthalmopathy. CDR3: CASSLRGGAITGELFF. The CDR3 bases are TGTGCCAGCAGCTTAAGGGGGGGCGCCATCACCGGGGAGCTGTTTTTT.